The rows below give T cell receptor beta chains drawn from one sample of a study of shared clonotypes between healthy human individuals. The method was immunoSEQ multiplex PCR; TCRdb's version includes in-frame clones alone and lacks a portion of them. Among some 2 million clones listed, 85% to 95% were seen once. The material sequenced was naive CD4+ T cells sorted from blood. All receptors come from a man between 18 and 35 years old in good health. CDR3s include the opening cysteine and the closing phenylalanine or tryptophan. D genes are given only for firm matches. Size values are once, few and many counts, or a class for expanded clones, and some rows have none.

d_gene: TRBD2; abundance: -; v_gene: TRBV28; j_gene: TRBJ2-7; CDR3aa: CASSFVPGGSYEQYF; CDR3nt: TGTGCCAGCAGTTTCGTCCCCGGGGGGTCCTACGAGCAGTACTTC
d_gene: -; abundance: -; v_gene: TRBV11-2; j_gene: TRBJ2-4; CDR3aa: CASSLQGPVDLAKNIQYF; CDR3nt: TGTGCCAGCAGCTTACAGGGGCCAGTTGATTTAGCCAAAAACATTCAGTACTTC
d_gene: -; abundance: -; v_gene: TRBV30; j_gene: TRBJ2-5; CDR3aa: CAWSVRMLGPSRETQYF; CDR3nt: TGTGCCTGGAGTGTACGGATGTTGGGACCCTCTCGAGAGACCCAGTACTTC
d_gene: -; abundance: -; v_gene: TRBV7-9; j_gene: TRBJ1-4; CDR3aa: CASSSGLGEEKLFF; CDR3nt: TGTGCCAGCAGCTCAGGACTAGGAGAAGAAAAACTGTTTTTT
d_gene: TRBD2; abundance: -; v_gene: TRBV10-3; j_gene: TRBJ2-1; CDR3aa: CAISRAGGDEQFF; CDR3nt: TGTGCCATCAGTCGAGCGGGAGGGGATGAGCAGTTCTTC
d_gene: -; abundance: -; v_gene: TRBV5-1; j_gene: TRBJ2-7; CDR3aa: CASSSEGSSYEQYF; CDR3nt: TGCGCCAGCAGCTCGGAGGGCAGTTCCTACGAGCAGTACTTC
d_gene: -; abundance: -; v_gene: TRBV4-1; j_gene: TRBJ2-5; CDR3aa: CASSQVYREETQYF; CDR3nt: TGCGCCAGCAGCCAAGTATACAGGGAAGAGACCCAGTACTTC
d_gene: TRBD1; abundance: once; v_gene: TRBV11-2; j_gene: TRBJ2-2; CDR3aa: CASSSGTGANGELFF; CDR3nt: TGTGCCAGCAGCTCCGGGACAGGGGCGAACGGGGAGCTGTTTTTT
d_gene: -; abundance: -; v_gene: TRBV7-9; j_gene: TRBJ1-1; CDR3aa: CASSLVQEGTEAFF; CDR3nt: TGTGCCAGCAGCTTAGTGCAGGAAGGCACTGAAGCTTTCTTT
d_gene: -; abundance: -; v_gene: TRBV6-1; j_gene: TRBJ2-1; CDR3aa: CASSANAVSSYNEQFF; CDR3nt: TGTGCCAGCAGTGCCAACGCAGTCAGCTCCTACAATGAGCAGTTCTTC
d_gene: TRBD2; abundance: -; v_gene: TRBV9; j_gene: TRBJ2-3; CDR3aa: CASSVGAGVVDTQYF; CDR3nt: TGTGCCAGCAGCGTAGGTGCGGGGGTTGTAGATACGCAGTATTTT
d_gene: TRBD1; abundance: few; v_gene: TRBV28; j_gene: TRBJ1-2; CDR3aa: CASSYRGTYGYTF; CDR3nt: TGTGCCAGCAGTTACAGGGGAACCTATGGCTACACCTTC
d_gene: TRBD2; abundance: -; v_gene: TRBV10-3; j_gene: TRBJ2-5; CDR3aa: CAISSGGMETQYF; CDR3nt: TGTGCCATCAGTAGCGGGGGGATGGAGACCCAGTACTTC
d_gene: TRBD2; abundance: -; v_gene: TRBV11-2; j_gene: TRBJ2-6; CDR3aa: CASSLRLAGSSGANVLTF; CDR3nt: TGTGCCAGCAGCTTAAGACTAGCGGGCTCCTCTGGGGCCAACGTCCTGACTTTC
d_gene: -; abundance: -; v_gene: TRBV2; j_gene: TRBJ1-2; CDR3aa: CASTSGLTNYGYTF; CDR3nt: TGTGCCAGCACCTCTGGGCTAACTAACTATGGCTACACCTTC
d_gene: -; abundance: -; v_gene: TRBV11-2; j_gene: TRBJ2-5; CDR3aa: CASTLLAAAGKKETQYF; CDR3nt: TGTGCCAGCACCCTGTTGGCTGCCGCGGGTAAAAAAGAGACCCAGTACTTC
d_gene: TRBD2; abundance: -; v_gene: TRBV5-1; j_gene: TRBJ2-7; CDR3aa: CASSFSGGPSYEQYF; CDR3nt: TGCGCCAGCAGCTTCAGCGGGGGCCCCTCCTACGAGCAGTACTTC
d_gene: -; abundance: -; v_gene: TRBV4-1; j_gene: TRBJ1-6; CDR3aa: CASSQDGLGINSPLHF; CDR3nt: TGCGCCAGCAGCCAAGACGGTCTCGGAATCAATTCACCCCTCCACTTT
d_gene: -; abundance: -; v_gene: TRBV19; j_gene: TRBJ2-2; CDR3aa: CASSIIRGRELFF; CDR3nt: TGTGCCAGTAGTATAATCAGGGGACGGGAGCTGTTTTTT
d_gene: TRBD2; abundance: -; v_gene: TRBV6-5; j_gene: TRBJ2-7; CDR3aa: CASPGTRYEQYF; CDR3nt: TGTGCCAGCCCTGGGACTAGATACGAGCAGTACTTC
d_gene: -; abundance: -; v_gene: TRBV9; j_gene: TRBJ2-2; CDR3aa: CASSVGVNANTGELFF; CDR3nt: TGTGCCAGCAGCGTAGGGGTGAATGCGAACACCGGGGAGCTGTTTTTT
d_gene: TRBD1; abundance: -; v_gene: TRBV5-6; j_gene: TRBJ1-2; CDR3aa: CASSLERGQRRYTF; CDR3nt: TGTGCCAGCAGCTTGGAAAGGGGACAGCGGCGCTACACCTTC
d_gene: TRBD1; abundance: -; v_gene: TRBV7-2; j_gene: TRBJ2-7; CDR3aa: CASSLDDRASYEQYF; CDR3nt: TGTGCCAGCAGCTTAGATGACAGGGCCTCCTACGAGCAGTACTTC